These T cell receptor beta chains were read from a single sample in a study of T cell repertoires and HLA-DP antigens. This table comes from immunoSEQ multiplex PCR, and its TCRdb copy is limited to in-frame clones, with some not included. The table lists roughly 73,000 clones, 80% of them singletons, with around 1.4% in the top ten. The antigens for these receptors are not known. Specimen: CD4+ T cells from PBMCs. The receptor set was obtained from a man aged 55 to 70 in good health and CMV-seronegative. CDR3s include the opening cysteine and the closing phenylalanine or tryptophan. The order of the fields is clone size, V gene, D gene, J gene, CDR3 DNA, CDR3 protein. The D gene is left open where the match is weak. Where a row states a size, it is once, few, many or the class of an expanded clone; other rows omit it.

clone_size: few
v_call: TRBV7-9
d_call: -
j_call: TRBJ1-6
cdr3_nt: TGTGCCAGCAGCTTTAACGCTTACAGGCAGGAGAGACGGAATTCACCCCTCCACTTT
cdr3_aa: CASSFNAYRQERRNSPLHF

clone_size: -
v_call: TRBV19
d_call: -
j_call: TRBJ2-7
cdr3_nt: TGTGCCAGTAGTATCCCGGGGGAAGTCGACGAGCAGTACTTC
cdr3_aa: CASSIPGEVDEQYF

clone_size: -
v_call: TRBV11-1
d_call: -
j_call: TRBJ2-5
cdr3_nt: TGTGCCAGCAGCTTAGCGACCCAGGGGGGGGGAGAGACCCAGTACTTC
cdr3_aa: CASSLATQGGGETQYF

clone_size: -
v_call: TRBV9
d_call: -
j_call: TRBJ1-2
cdr3_nt: TGTGCCAGCAGAGGAAGAGGAGGGACGAACTATGGCTACACCTTC
cdr3_aa: CASRGRGGTNYGYTF

clone_size: -
v_call: TRBV19
d_call: -
j_call: TRBJ1-4
cdr3_nt: TGTGCCAGTAGGTCCACCTTAGGACGGGAAAAACTGTTTTTT
cdr3_aa: CASRSTLGREKLFF

clone_size: -
v_call: TRBV29-1
d_call: TRBD1
j_call: TRBJ2-5
cdr3_nt: TGCAGCGTTGAAGGGACAGGGTGGGAAGAGACCCAGTACTTC
cdr3_aa: CSVEGTGWEETQYF

clone_size: -
v_call: TRBV18
d_call: -
j_call: TRBJ2-7
cdr3_nt: TGTGCCAGCTCACAGCAGGCGGACGAGCAGTACTTC
cdr3_aa: CASSQQADEQYF

clone_size: -
v_call: TRBV7-2
d_call: -
j_call: TRBJ1-1
cdr3_nt: TGTGCCAGCAGCTCGGGGCCCGGGGGCACGAGAGAAGCTTTCTTT
cdr3_aa: CASSSGPGGTREAFF

clone_size: -
v_call: TRBV30
d_call: -
j_call: TRBJ1-5
cdr3_nt: TGTGCCTGGAGTGTAAGGGGAAATAGCAATCAGCCCCAGCATTTT
cdr3_aa: CAWSVRGNSNQPQHF

clone_size: few
v_call: TRBV15
d_call: -
j_call: TRBJ2-5
cdr3_nt: TGTGCCACCAGCAGAGTCCTCGGGGAGACCCAGTACTTC
cdr3_aa: CATSRVLGETQYF

clone_size: -
v_call: TRBV30
d_call: TRBD1
j_call: TRBJ1-2
cdr3_nt: TGTGCCTGGACCCCAGATATGGGACAGGGGTTTGGCTACACCTTC
cdr3_aa: CAWTPDMGQGFGYTF

clone_size: -
v_call: TRBV5-4
d_call: -
j_call: TRBJ2-7
cdr3_nt: TGTGCCAGCAGCCTAGGGTCGGGGGACGAGCAGTACTTC
cdr3_aa: CASSLGSGDEQYF

clone_size: -
v_call: TRBV4-3
d_call: TRBD2
j_call: TRBJ2-3
cdr3_nt: TGCGCCAGCAGCCGCGCGAAAGCGGGAGGTATCGATACGCAGTATTTT
cdr3_aa: CASSRAKAGGIDTQYF